This TCR beta chain was identified in a study of T cell repertoires in cytomegalovirus infection (dated by TCRdb to the late 2010s). Concerning the study at large: Donor HLA type was relevant to the analysis, as public TCR beta signatures indicated carriage of CMV infection together with the matching HLA type. The research as a whole found: In both this cohort and an independent roughly 350-donor cohort, the cumulative frequency of public TCR beta family members distinguished carriers of CMV infection plus the relevant HLA type. In the ex vivo response, HLA-C-restricted CMV-specific TCR beta clonotypes were dominant, and in two of eight donors the single most frequent clonotype came from this HLA-C-restricted group.

V loses 4 bases at its end and J loses 6 bases; junction bases beyond the gene matches: 3. In the germline V gene, CDR1 corresponds to SGHVS and CDR2 to FNYEAQ. From cysteine to phenylalanine, the CDR3 is 13 amino acids long. The DNA shown is the 39-base CDR3, in frame from base 1. TCRdb records Illumina HiSeq 1500 as the sequencer. TCRdb ran its own pipeline on the public reads, namely fastp trimming at Q25 and MiXCR clone calling, and kept in-frame beta chains. Every entry covers one CDR3 protein and lists the most common genes and DNA from its rows. The sample table contains 200,000 to 250,000 distinct CDR3 sequences; only one count was recorded for approximately 22% of them. 15% to 20% of the sample is in the top ten clones. This clonotype was seen at least ten times. This receptor's antigen is unknown. One base away there is no much larger clone; base qualities are not given.

What was sequenced was CD8+ T cells from PBMCs. The sequence came from a human donor in good health (CMV status not recorded). Some clones in this sample may be carry-over from other donors' samples. The rearranged chain carries TRBV7-6 and TRBJ2-7; 10 nucleotides in the junction match TRBD2. The CDR3 protein sequence reads: CASSWTSGGEQYF. The bases read TGTGCCAGCAGCTGGACTAGCGGCGGCGAGCAGTACTTC.